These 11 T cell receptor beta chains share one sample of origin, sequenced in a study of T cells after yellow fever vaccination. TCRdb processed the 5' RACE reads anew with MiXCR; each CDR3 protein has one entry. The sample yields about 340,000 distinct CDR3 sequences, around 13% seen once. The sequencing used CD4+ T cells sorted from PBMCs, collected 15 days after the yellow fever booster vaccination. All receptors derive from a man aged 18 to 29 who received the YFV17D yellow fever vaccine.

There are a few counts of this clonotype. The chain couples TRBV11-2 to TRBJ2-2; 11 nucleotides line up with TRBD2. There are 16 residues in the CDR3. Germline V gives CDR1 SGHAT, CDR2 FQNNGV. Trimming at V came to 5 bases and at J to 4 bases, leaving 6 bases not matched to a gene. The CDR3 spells CASSELAGAPTGELFF. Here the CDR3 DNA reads TGTGCCAGCAGCGAACTAGCGGGGGCCCCCACCGGGGAGCTGTTTTTT.

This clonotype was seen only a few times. CDR3 nucleotide sequence: TGTGCCAGCAGCTTAGCCCGGAACCAAGAGACCCAGTACTTC. Its protein is CASSLARNQETQYF. The chain carries TRBV7-2 and TRBJ2-5; D remains unclear. Trimming left V 0 bases short and J 0 bases short, with 5 bases between. The V gene's germline CDR1 is SGHTA and CDR2 FQGNSA. The CDR3 runs to 14 residues.

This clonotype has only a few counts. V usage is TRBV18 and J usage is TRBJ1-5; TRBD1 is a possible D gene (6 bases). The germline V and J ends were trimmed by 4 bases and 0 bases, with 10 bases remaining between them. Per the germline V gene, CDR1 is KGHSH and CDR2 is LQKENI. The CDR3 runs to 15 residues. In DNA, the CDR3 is TGTGCCAGCTCACTAGGACAGAATAGCAATCAGCCCCAGCATTTT. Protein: CASSLGQNSNQPQHF.

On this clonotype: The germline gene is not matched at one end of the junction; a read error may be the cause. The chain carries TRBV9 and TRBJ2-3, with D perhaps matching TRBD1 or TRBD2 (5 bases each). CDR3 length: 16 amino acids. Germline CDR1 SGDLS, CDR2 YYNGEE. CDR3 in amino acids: CASIVEGTHNTDTQYF. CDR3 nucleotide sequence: TGTGCCAGCATCGTAGAAGGGACCCACAACACAGATACGCAGTATTTT. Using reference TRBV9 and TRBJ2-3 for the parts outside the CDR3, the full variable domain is DSGVTQTPKHLITATGQRVTLRCSPRSGDLSVYWYQQSLDQGLQFLIQYYNGEERAKGNILERFSAQQFPDLHSELNLSSLELGDSALYFCASIVEGTHNTDTQYFGPGTRLTVL.

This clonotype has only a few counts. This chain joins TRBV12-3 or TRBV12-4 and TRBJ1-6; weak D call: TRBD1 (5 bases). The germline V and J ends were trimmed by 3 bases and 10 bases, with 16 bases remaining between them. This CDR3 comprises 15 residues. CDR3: CASSFHVRGDSPLHF. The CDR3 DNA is TGTGCCAGCAGTTTTCACGTCCGGGGCGACTCACCCCTCCACTTT.

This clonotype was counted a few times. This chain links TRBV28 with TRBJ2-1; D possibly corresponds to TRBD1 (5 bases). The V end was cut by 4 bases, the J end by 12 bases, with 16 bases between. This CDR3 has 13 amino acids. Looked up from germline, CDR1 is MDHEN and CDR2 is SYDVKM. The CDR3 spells CASSSGPPQGQFF. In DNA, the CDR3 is TGTGCCAGCAGTTCAGGACCTCCTCAGGGGCAGTTCTTC.

The CDR3 region is CASSLAGPQGGELFF. As DNA, the CDR3 is TGTGCCAGCAGCTTGGCGGGACCCCAGGGCGGGGAGCTGTTTTTT. The V call is TRBV7-3, the J call TRBJ2-2; weak D call: TRBD2 (6 bases). Trimming stripped 3 bases from V and 7 bases from J, with 15 bases between. The germline V gene encodes CDR1 SGHTA and CDR2 FQGTGA. The CDR3 totals 15 residues.

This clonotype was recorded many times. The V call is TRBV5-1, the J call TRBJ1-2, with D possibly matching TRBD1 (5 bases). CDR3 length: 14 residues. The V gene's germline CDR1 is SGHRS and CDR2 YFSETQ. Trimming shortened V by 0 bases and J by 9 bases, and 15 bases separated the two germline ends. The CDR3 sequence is CASSLVRDGPRYTF. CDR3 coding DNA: TGCGCCAGCAGCTTGGTCAGGGACGGACCCCGCTACACCTTC. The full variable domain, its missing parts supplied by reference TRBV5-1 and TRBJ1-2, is KAGVTQTPRYLIKTRGQQVTLSCSPISGHRSVSWYQQTPGQGLQFLFEYFSETQRNKGNFPGRFSGRQFSNSRSEMNVSTLELGDSALYLCASSLVRDGPRYTFGSGTRLTVV.

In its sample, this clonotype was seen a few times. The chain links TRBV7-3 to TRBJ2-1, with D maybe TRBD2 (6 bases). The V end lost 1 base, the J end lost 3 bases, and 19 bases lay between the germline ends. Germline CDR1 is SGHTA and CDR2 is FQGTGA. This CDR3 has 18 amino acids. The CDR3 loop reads CASSLNPPRGANYNEQFF. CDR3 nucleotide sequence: TGTGCCAGCAGCTTAAATCCCCCTCGCGGGGCTAACTACAATGAGCAGTTCTTC.

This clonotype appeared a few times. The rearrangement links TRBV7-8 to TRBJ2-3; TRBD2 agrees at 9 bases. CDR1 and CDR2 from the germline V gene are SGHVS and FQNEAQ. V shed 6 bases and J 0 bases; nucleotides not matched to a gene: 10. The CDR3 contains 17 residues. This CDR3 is CASSQRRLAGSTDTQYF. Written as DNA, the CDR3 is TGTGCCAGCAGTCAAAGGAGGCTAGCGGGGAGCACAGATACGCAGTATTTT.

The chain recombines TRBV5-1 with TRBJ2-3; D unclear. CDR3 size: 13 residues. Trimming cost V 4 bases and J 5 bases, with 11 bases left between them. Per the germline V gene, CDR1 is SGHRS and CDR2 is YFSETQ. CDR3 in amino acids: CASSEQVGDTQYF. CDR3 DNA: TGCGCCAGCAGCGAGCAGGTTGGAGATACGCAGTATTTT.